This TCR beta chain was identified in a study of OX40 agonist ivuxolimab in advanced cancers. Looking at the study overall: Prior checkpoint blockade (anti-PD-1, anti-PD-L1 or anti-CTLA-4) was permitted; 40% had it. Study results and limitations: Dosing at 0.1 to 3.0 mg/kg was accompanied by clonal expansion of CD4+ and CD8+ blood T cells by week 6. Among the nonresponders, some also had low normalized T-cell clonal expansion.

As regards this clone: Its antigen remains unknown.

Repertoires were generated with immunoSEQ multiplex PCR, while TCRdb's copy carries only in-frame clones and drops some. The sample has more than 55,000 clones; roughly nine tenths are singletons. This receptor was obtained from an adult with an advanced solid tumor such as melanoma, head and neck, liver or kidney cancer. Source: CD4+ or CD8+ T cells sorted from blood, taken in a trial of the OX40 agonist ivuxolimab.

Written as DNA, the CDR3 is TGTGCCAGCAGTTACATGGGTAATACGCAGTATTTT. Encoded protein: CASSYMGNTQYF. This chain uses TRBV6-6 with TRBJ2-3, with no clear D. The V and J ends lost 2 bases and 7 bases respectively, with 7 bases between them. CDR1 MNHNY and CDR2 SVGAGI come from the germline V gene (reference sequence). CDR3 size: 12 residues.